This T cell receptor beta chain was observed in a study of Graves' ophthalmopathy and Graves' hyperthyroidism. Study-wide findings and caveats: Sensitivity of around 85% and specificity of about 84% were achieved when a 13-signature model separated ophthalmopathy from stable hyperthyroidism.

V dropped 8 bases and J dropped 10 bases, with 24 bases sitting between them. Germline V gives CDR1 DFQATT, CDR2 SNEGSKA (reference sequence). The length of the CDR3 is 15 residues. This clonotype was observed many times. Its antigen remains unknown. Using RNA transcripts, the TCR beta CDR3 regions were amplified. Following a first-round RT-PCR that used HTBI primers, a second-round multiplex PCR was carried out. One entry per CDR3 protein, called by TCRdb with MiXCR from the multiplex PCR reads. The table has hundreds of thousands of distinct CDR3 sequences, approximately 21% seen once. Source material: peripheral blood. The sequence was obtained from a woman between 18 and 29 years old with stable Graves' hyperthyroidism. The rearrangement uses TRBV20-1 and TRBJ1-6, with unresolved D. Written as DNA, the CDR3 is TGCAGTCCGAGAACTAGATCACCGATGCGGTCACCCCTCCACTTT. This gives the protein CSPRTRSPMRSPLHF.